The sequence of this TCR beta chain was determined in a study of human T cells and chemical hapten exposure. Study-level points and caveats: Donors were affected by alopecia, so their immune reaction might vary from that of healthy individuals.

This sample's time point: pre-sensitization, week 0. Treatment meaning: therapeutic diphenylcyclopropenone sensitization with weekly scalp DPC. Donors, patients with alopecia ranging from 18 to 70 years old and judged suitable for DPC, provided samples. TCRdb used MiXCR to reprocess the RACE reads, holding one entry per CDR3 protein. The table shows more than 50,000 distinct CDR3 sequences, with about 7% occurring only once. V was pared by 4 bases and J by 2 bases, with 1 base between. CDR1 and CDR2 from the germline V gene are SGHDT and YYEEEE. The CDR3 loop spans 11 amino acids. About this clonotype: Its antigen is still unknown.

The sequence derives from a woman aged 25 to 39 with alopecia areata. Some clones in this sample may be carry-over from other donors' samples. J is TRBJ2-1 and V is TRBV5-6, with D uncertain. Sequenced material: whole blood, taken in connection with sensitization to the hapten diphenylcyclopropenone (DPC). CDR3 bases: TGTGCCAGCAGCACCTACAATGAGCAGTTCTTC. This translates into CASSTYNEQFF.